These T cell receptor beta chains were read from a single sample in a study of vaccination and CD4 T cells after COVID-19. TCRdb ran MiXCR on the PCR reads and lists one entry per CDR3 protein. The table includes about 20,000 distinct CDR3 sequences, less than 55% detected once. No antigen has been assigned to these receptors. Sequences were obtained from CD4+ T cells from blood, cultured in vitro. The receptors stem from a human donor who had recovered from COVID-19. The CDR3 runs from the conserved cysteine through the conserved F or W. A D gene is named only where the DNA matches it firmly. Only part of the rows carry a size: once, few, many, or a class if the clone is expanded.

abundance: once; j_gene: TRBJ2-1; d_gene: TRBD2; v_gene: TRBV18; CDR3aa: CASSLQTSGGYYNEQFF; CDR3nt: TGTGCCAGCTCACTCCAGACTAGCGGGGGGTACTACAATGAGCAGTTCTTC
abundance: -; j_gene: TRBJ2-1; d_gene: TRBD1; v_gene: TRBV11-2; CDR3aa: CASSLDPYRGLYNEQFF; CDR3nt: TGTGCCAGCAGCTTAGATCCTTACAGGGGGCTTTACAATGAGCAGTTCTTC
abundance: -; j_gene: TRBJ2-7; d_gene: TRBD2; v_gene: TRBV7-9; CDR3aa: CASSLGAGKQYF; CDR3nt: TGTGCCAGCAGCTTAGGAGCGGGAAAGCAGTACTTC
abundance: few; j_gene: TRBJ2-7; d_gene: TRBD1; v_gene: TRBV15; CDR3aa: CATSREAQGAYEQYF; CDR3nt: TGTGCCACCAGCAGAGAGGCTCAGGGGGCATACGAGCAGTACTTC
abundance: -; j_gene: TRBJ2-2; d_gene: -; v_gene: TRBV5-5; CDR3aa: CASSLDWGTNTGELFF; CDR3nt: TGTGCCAGCAGCTTGGACTGGGGCACGAACACCGGGGAGCTGTTTTTT
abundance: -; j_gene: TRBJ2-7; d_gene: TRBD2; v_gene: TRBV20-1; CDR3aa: CSATITSGDLRGSYEQYF; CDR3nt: TGCAGTGCTACCATAACTAGCGGGGACCTGCGGGGGTCCTACGAGCAGTACTTC
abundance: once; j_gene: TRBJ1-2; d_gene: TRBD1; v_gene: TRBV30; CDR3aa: CAWRAGGDNYGYTF; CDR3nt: TGTGCCTGGAGAGCAGGGGGCGATAACTATGGCTACACCTTC
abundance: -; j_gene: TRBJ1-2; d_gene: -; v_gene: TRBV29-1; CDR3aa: CSVEEGTTSRYTF; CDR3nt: TGCAGCGTTGAAGAAGGGACAACAAGTCGCTACACCTTC
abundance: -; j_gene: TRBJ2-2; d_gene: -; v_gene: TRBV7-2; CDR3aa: CASSPGGQIPTGELFF; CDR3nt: TGTGCCAGCAGTCCCGGCGGACAGATACCAACCGGGGAGCTGTTTTTT
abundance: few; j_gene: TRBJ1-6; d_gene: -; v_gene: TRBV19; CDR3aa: CASSIVGSLSYNSPLHF; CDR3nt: TGTGCCAGTAGTATAGTGGGCAGCCTCTCCTATAATTCACCCCTCCACTTT
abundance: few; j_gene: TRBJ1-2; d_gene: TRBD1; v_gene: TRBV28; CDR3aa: CASTQGARGYGYTF; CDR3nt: TGTGCCAGCACACAGGGGGCAAGGGGCTATGGCTACACCTTC
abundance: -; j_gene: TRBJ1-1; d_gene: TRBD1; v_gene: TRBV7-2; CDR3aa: CASSLAATGWVDTEAFF; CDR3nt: TGTGCCAGCAGCTTGGCGGCGACAGGGTGGGTCGACACTGAAGCTTTCTTT
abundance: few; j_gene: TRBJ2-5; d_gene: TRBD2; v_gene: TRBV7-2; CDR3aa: CASSWGLAQETQYF; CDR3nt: TGTGCCAGCAGCTGGGGACTAGCTCAAGAGACCCAGTACTTC
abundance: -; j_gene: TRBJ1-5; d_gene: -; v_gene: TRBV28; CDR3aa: CASSFYDRINQPQHF; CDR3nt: TGTGCCAGCAGTTTCTATGACAGAATCAATCAGCCCCAGCATTTT
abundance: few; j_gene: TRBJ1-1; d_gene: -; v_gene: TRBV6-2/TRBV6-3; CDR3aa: CASSPYWTKNTEAFF; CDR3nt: TGTGCCAGCAGTCCCTATTGGACGAAGAACACTGAAGCTTTCTTT
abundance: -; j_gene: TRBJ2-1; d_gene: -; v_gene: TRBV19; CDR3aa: CASSRTANNEQFF; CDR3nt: TGTGCCAGTAGCCGGACAGCAAACAATGAGCAGTTCTTC